This T cell receptor (beta chain) was captured in a study of breast tumors, draining lymph nodes, adjacent tissues. Each CDR3 protein is one row after TCRdb ran MiXCR on the multiplex PCR reads. The table has approximately 90,000 distinct CDR3 sequences, about 27% seen once; the top ten hold 8.1%. Germline V CDR1 and CDR2: SGHRS, YFSETQ. The CDR3 extends over 15 residues, inclusive of both ends. Samples came from axillary lymph nodes draining the breast cancer. A word on this clonotype: Its antigen remains unknown. The CDR3 end shows no conserved phenylalanine or tryptophan, and so a read error is likely. The limits of the CDR3 on the DNA are not certain, so only TCRdb's listed CDR3 is given.

General study findings and limits: Compared with lymph nodes, tumors were less diverse; compared with nontumor tissue, more. Data fit most tumor T cells coming from lymph node, expanding in tumor.

Material: axillary lymph node tissue. The chain uses TRBV5-1 and TRBJ1-2; the table assigns TRBD1, which was not confirmed against the DNA. This TCR was recovered from a female donor with breast cancer. Some clones in this sample may be carry-over from other donors' samples. The CDR3 reads CASSSTGDNNYGHTS.